This T cell receptor (beta chain) derives from a study of cytomegalovirus exposure and HLA in healthy donors. As concerns this clone: Its target is not known.

The PCR was carried out with 60 Vbeta primers and 13 Jbeta primers. The assay was immunoSEQ multiplex PCR, and TCRdb's table has in-frame clones only and misses some. This sample yields 130,000 or so clones, of which more than 70% are seen a single time; about 3.5% belongs to the top ten. General observations from the study: Most TCR sequences were uncommon, yet certain public TCRs appeared in many donors. As was reported, the classifier diagnosed cytomegalovirus status with high specificity and sensitivity.

CDR3 length: 16 residues. The V gene lost 5 bases and the J gene lost 1 base, with 15 bases spanning the gap. CDR1 LNHDA and CDR2 SQIVND come from the germline V gene (reference sequence). V usage is TRBV19 and J usage is TRBJ2-1, with D perhaps matching TRBD1 (5 bases). The sequencing sample was made of PBMCs. The sequence was collected from a man aged 40-49 years in good health and CMV-seronegative. This CDR3 is CASSELTGRSYNEQFF. CDR3 bases: TGTGCCAGTAGTGAACTTACAGGAAGGTCCTACAATGAGCAGTTCTTC.